This is a list of T cell receptor beta chains from one sample in a study of a mutant IDH1 vaccine in newly diagnosed glioma. No antigen has been identified for these receptors. The repertoire was sequenced with immunoSEQ multiplex PCR; TCRdb's copy has only in-frame clones and lacks some. The repertoire has 50,000 to 75,000 clones, around 84% of them found once; the top ten carry about 7.7%. The sample here was PBMCs, taken from a glioma patient whose treatment included an IDH1 peptide vaccine. These receptors all come from a woman in her 50s with glioma. The CDR3 runs from the conserved cysteine through the conserved F or W. Fields, in order: D gene, clone size, V gene, J gene, CDR3 DNA, CDR3 protein. The D gene is left open where the match is weak. Not every row has a clone size; where given, it reads once, few, many or a size class.

D gene: -; clone size: -; V gene: TRBV7-2; J gene: TRBJ1-2; CDR3 DNA: TGTGCCAGCAGCCCGGTCGAACACCATAGCTATGGCTACACCTTC; CDR3 protein: CASSPVEHHSYGYTF
D gene: -; clone size: -; V gene: TRBV19; J gene: TRBJ1-5; CDR3 DNA: TGTGCCAGTAAGGTCGGCGGGGCTGGAAGCAATCAGCCCCAGCATTTT; CDR3 protein: CASKVGGAGSNQPQHF
D gene: -; clone size: -; V gene: TRBV5-1; J gene: TRBJ2-6; CDR3 DNA: TGCGCCAGCAGCTTTTCTAGTTCAGGGATCGGAGGGGCCAACGTCCTGACTTTC; CDR3 protein: CASSFSSSGIGGANVLTF
D gene: -; clone size: -; V gene: TRBV30; J gene: TRBJ1-2; CDR3 DNA: TGTGCCTGGGGGTTCGGGGATTATGGCTACACCTTC; CDR3 protein: CAWGFGDYGYTF
D gene: -; clone size: -; V gene: TRBV2; J gene: TRBJ1-1; CDR3 DNA: TGTGCCAGCTTCGGGGGGCCCGAAGCTTTCTTT; CDR3 protein: CASFGGPEAFF
D gene: -; clone size: -; V gene: TRBV15; J gene: TRBJ1-1; CDR3 DNA: TGTGCCACCAGCAGCGACATACAGCGCTTATTGAACACTGAAGCTTTCTTT; CDR3 protein: CATSSDIQRLLNTEAFF
D gene: -; clone size: -; V gene: TRBV5-8; J gene: TRBJ2-3; CDR3 DNA: TGTGCCAGCAGCTTAACCAACAGGGTTAATACGCAGTATTTT; CDR3 protein: CASSLTNRVNTQYF
D gene: -; clone size: -; V gene: TRBV5-1; J gene: TRBJ2-7; CDR3 DNA: TGCGCCAGCAGCTTGGAATTGGGCGAGCAGTACTTC; CDR3 protein: CASSLELGEQYF
D gene: -; clone size: few; V gene: TRBV4-1; J gene: TRBJ1-5; CDR3 DNA: TGCGCCAGCAGCCAAGATGTGGGGTTCCAGCCCCAGCATTTT; CDR3 protein: CASSQDVGFQPQHF
D gene: TRBD2; clone size: -; V gene: TRBV7-3; J gene: TRBJ2-3; CDR3 DNA: TGTGCCAGCAGCTTAAAGGGTAGCGGGGGGGCGACAGATACGCAGTATTTT; CDR3 protein: CASSLKGSGGATDTQYF
D gene: -; clone size: once; V gene: TRBV27; J gene: TRBJ1-4; CDR3 DNA: TGTGCCAGCAGTTTTGGGGGGGCTGGAAAACTGTTTTTT; CDR3 protein: CASSFGGAGKLFF
D gene: -; clone size: -; V gene: TRBV5-1; J gene: TRBJ2-2; CDR3 DNA: TGCGCCAGCAGCTCCCAAACCAACACCGGGGAGCTGTTTTTT; CDR3 protein: CASSSQTNTGELFF
D gene: -; clone size: once; V gene: TRBV5-4; J gene: TRBJ2-6; CDR3 DNA: TGTGCCAGCAGCCCGGACAGCCCAGGTTCTGGGGCCAACGTCCTGACTTTC; CDR3 protein: CASSPDSPGSGANVLTF
D gene: -; clone size: -; V gene: TRBV7-2; J gene: TRBJ1-2; CDR3 DNA: TGTGCCAGCAGCTTACAGGCAGAAAGCTATGGCTACACCTTC; CDR3 protein: CASSLQAESYGYTF
D gene: TRBD1; clone size: -; V gene: TRBV9; J gene: TRBJ1-6; CDR3 DNA: TGTGCCAGCAGCCCACTCGGGACAGAAAATTCACCCCTCCACTTT; CDR3 protein: CASSPLGTENSPLHF
D gene: -; clone size: once; V gene: TRBV4-1; J gene: TRBJ1-6; CDR3 DNA: TGCGCCAGCAGCCAAGATCAAGCAGGGATTAATTCACCCCTCCACTTT; CDR3 protein: CASSQDQAGINSPLHF
D gene: -; clone size: -; V gene: TRBV9; J gene: TRBJ1-4; CDR3 DNA: TGTGCCAGCAGCGCGCCAGGGGAGAATGAAAAACTGTTTTTT; CDR3 protein: CASSAPGENEKLFF
D gene: TRBD1; clone size: -; V gene: TRBV11-3; J gene: TRBJ1-6; CDR3 DNA: TGTGCCAGCAGCCGGGAAGGGACAGGGCGGGTCTACGGTTCACCCCTCCACTTT; CDR3 protein: CASSREGTGRVYGSPLHF
D gene: -; clone size: once; V gene: TRBV7-2; J gene: TRBJ2-5; CDR3 DNA: TGTGCCAGCAGCCCCACCCGCCGGTACCAAGAGACCCAGTACTTC; CDR3 protein: CASSPTRRYQETQYF
D gene: TRBD2; clone size: -; V gene: TRBV5-5; J gene: TRBJ2-1; CDR3 DNA: TGTGCCAGCAGCTCCGGGACTAGCGGGGGGGCTAGTGAGCAGTTCTTC; CDR3 protein: CASSSGTSGGASEQFF
D gene: TRBD2; clone size: -; V gene: TRBV5-1; J gene: TRBJ2-1; CDR3 DNA: TGCGCCAGCAGCCCCACTAGCGGGGGGTATGAGCAGTTCTTC; CDR3 protein: CASSPTSGGYEQFF
D gene: TRBD1; clone size: few; V gene: TRBV5-1; J gene: TRBJ2-1; CDR3 DNA: TGCGCCAGCAGCCCTTCTTCGGGACAGGGGACGGGTGAGCAGTTCTTC; CDR3 protein: CASSPSSGQGTGEQFF
D gene: -; clone size: -; V gene: TRBV6-5; J gene: TRBJ1-5; CDR3 DNA: TGTGCCAGCAGTGTACAGGGACTTAGCAATCAGCCCCAGCATTTT; CDR3 protein: CASSVQGLSNQPQHF
D gene: -; clone size: once; V gene: TRBV7-8; J gene: TRBJ2-7; CDR3 DNA: TGTGCCAGCAGCTTAGGACAGGTTGGGGAGCAGTACTTC; CDR3 protein: CASSLGQVGEQYF
D gene: TRBD1; clone size: -; V gene: TRBV28; J gene: TRBJ1-2; CDR3 DNA: TGTGCCAGCAGTTTGTACAGGGGTCTGGGCTATGGCTACACCTTC; CDR3 protein: CASSLYRGLGYGYTF
D gene: -; clone size: -; V gene: TRBV5-1; J gene: TRBJ2-3; CDR3 DNA: TGCGCCAGCGGCGAAGGGACAAAGAAAACAGATACGCAGTATTTT; CDR3 protein: CASGEGTKKTDTQYF
D gene: TRBD1; clone size: -; V gene: TRBV29-1; J gene: TRBJ1-1; CDR3 DNA: TGCAGCGTTCCCCCTCAGACAGGGGGAAGCGCTGAAGCTTTCTTT; CDR3 protein: CSVPPQTGGSAEAFF
D gene: TRBD2; clone size: -; V gene: TRBV9; J gene: TRBJ2-5; CDR3 DNA: TGTGCCAGCAGCGTAGGCGGCGGGGGGGCCATGGAGACCCAGTACTTC; CDR3 protein: CASSVGGGGAMETQYF
D gene: -; clone size: few; V gene: TRBV2; J gene: TRBJ2-1; CDR3 DNA: TGTGCCAGCACCGGCTCAGGGGGGCAGGGTGAGCAGTTCTTC; CDR3 protein: CASTGSGGQGEQFF
D gene: -; clone size: -; V gene: TRBV4-1; J gene: TRBJ2-3; CDR3 DNA: TGCGCCAGCAGCCAAGATTGGACGGACGAACAGTATTTT; CDR3 protein: CASSQDWTDEQYF
D gene: -; clone size: few; V gene: TRBV10-3; J gene: TRBJ1-2; CDR3 DNA: TGTGCCATCAGTGAGTCGCCAGGGTATAACTATGGCTACACCTTC; CDR3 protein: CAISESPGYNYGYTF
D gene: -; clone size: -; V gene: TRBV6-5; J gene: TRBJ1-1; CDR3 DNA: TGTGCCAGCGTGGGGATCAGGGAACCGGGAGCTTTCTTT; CDR3 protein: CASVGIREPGAFF
D gene: TRBD1; clone size: once; V gene: TRBV2; J gene: TRBJ1-5; CDR3 DNA: TGTGCCAGCAGCGGGGGACAGCTTAGCAATCAGCCCCAGCATTTT; CDR3 protein: CASSGGQLSNQPQHF
D gene: -; clone size: -; V gene: TRBV27; J gene: TRBJ1-2; CDR3 DNA: TGTGCCAGCAGTTTAAGGCAGGGCGGTGGCTACACCTTC; CDR3 protein: CASSLRQGGGYTF
D gene: -; clone size: -; V gene: TRBV5-1; J gene: TRBJ1-1; CDR3 DNA: TGCGCCAGCAGAACGGGGAACACTGAAGCTTTCTTT; CDR3 protein: CASRTGNTEAFF
D gene: TRBD1; clone size: -; V gene: TRBV5-1; J gene: TRBJ1-6; CDR3 DNA: TGCGCCAGCAGCTTAACAGGGGAGAAGGGTTCACCCCTCCACTTT; CDR3 protein: CASSLTGEKGSPLHF
D gene: -; clone size: -; V gene: TRBV19; J gene: TRBJ1-5; CDR3 DNA: TGTGCCACTAGAGACACAATCGGTCAGCCCCAGCATTTT; CDR3 protein: CATRDTIGQPQHF
D gene: -; clone size: -; V gene: TRBV10-2; J gene: TRBJ1-3; CDR3 DNA: TGCGCCAGCAGGGAAAGTTCTGGTTCTGGAAACACCATATATTTT; CDR3 protein: CASRESSGSGNTIYF
D gene: -; clone size: -; V gene: TRBV27; J gene: TRBJ2-5; CDR3 DNA: TGTGCCAGCAGCTTCCAAGAGACCCAGTACTTC; CDR3 protein: CASSFQETQYF
D gene: TRBD1; clone size: -; V gene: TRBV5-1; J gene: TRBJ1-2; CDR3 DNA: TGCGCCAGTACCCTTTTACCGGGACAGGGGTGGAAAGGCTACACCTTC; CDR3 protein: CASTLLPGQGWKGYTF
D gene: -; clone size: -; V gene: TRBV5-4; J gene: TRBJ2-1; CDR3 DNA: TGTGCCAGCAGGACAGCGCGGTCCTCCTACAATGAGCAGTTCTTC; CDR3 protein: CASRTARSSYNEQFF
D gene: -; clone size: -; V gene: TRBV19; J gene: TRBJ2-1; CDR3 DNA: TGTGCCAGTAGTATAGTGCCCGGGTCTGAGCAGTTCTTC; CDR3 protein: CASSIVPGSEQFF
D gene: TRBD1; clone size: -; V gene: TRBV6-1; J gene: TRBJ2-7; CDR3 DNA: TGTGCCAGCAGCGCTACCGGGACAGGATCCTACGAGCAGTACTTC; CDR3 protein: CASSATGTGSYEQYF
D gene: -; clone size: -; V gene: TRBV27; J gene: TRBJ2-3; CDR3 DNA: TGTGCCAGCAGTTTTTGGGCAGATACGCAGTATTTT; CDR3 protein: CASSFWADTQYF
D gene: TRBD2; clone size: -; V gene: TRBV18; J gene: TRBJ2-3; CDR3 DNA: TGTGCCAGCTCATCTACTCTAGCGGCTTCCACAGATACGCAGTATTTT; CDR3 protein: CASSSTLAASTDTQYF